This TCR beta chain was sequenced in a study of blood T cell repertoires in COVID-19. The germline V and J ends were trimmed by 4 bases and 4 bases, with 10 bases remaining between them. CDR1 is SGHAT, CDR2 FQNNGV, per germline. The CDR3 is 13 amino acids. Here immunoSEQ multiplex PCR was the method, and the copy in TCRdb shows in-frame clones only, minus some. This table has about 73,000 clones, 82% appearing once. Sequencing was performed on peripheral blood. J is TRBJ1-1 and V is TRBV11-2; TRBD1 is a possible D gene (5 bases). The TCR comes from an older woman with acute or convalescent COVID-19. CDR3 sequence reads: CASSWGGSTEAFF. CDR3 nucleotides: TGTGCCAGCAGCTGGGGGGGATCCACTGAAGCTTTCTTT. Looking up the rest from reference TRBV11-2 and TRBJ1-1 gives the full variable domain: EAGVAQSPRYKIIEKRQSVAFWCNPISGHATLYWYQQILGQGPKLLIQFQNNGVVDDSQLPKDRFSAERLKGVDSTLKIQPAKLEDSAVYLCASSWGGSTEAFFGQGTRLTVV.